The 21 T cell receptor beta chains below were found in one sample sequenced in a study of human T cells and chemical hapten exposure. TCRdb used MiXCR to reprocess the RACE reads, holding one entry per CDR3 protein. The table includes roughly 360,000 distinct CDR3 sequences, 4% to 5.5% detected once. Stated time point: patch test 1, 2 weeks after DPC sensitization. Treatment indicated: therapeutic diphenylcyclopropenone sensitization with weekly scalp DPC. Sequenced here: whole blood, sampled in connection with sensitization to the hapten diphenylcyclopropenone (DPC). The receptors stem from a woman between 45 and 65 years old with alopecia areata. Some clones in this sample may be carry-over from other donors' samples.

This clonotype was seen only a few times. V usage is TRBV20-1 and J usage is TRBJ1-1, with D hard to call. Germline V gives CDR1 DFQATT, CDR2 SNEGSKA (reference sequence). With 3 bases removed from V and 3 bases from J, the gap between germline ends came to 14 bases. The CDR3 loop spans 14 amino acids. This chain's CDR3 is CSASKFGTDTEAFF. The CDR3 DNA reads TGCAGTGCTAGTAAGTTTGGCACCGACACTGAAGCTTTCTTT.

Only a few counts were recorded for this clonotype. The chain uses TRBV12-3 or TRBV12-4 and TRBJ2-3; D is perhaps TRBD2 (7 bases). The CDR3 consists of 15 residues. V was shortened by 3 bases and J by 3 bases, with 13 bases between the two germline ends. The CDR3 sequence: CASSFRGRGTDTQYF. The DNA of the CDR3 is TGTGCCAGCAGTTTCCGGGGGCGGGGGACAGATACGCAGTATTTT.

The table lists this clonotype with a few counts. This chain connects TRBV9 to TRBJ1-2; D possibly corresponds to TRBD1 (6 bases). V was clipped by 2 bases and J by 5 bases, with 13 bases between them. The CDR3 spans 14 residues. Germline loops: CDR1 SGDLS, CDR2 YYNGEE. CDR3 region: CASSVGDTLYGYTF. The CDR3 DNA reads as TGTGCCAGCAGCGTGGGGGACACACTTTATGGCTACACCTTC.

This clonotype was seen at least ten times. This chain connects TRBV9 to TRBJ1-2; a weak D match, TRBD1 (5 bases). The CDR3 extends over 14 amino acids. Per germline, CDR1 SGDLS and CDR2 YYNGEE. V dropped 4 bases and J dropped 5 bases, with 15 bases sitting between them. The CDR3 reads CASSPSRGRYGYTF. CDR3 DNA: TGTGCCAGCAGCCCCTCCCGGGGGAGGTATGGCTACACCTTC.

The chain links TRBV7-2 to TRBJ1-3, with 8 positions matching TRBD1. The CDR3 extends over 14 amino acids. Germline CDR1 reads SGHTA; CDR2 reads FQGNSA. V was pared by 6 bases and J by 4 bases, with 5 bases of the junction left unmatched. Here the CDR3 reads CASRDRVKGNTIYF. In DNA, the CDR3 is TGTGCCAGCAGGGACAGGGTAAAAGGAAACACCATATATTTT. The full variable domain, with the rest looked up from reference TRBV7-2 and TRBJ1-3, is GAGVSQSPSNKVTEKGKDVELRCDPISGHTALYWYRQSLGQGLEFLIYFQGNSAPDKSGLPSDRFSAERTGGSVSTLTIQRTQQEDSAVYLCASRDRVKGNTIYFGEGSWLTVV.

This clonotype was found many times. An end of the junction differs from the germline gene, which may be a read error. This chain uses TRBV24-1 with TRBJ2-1; D unclear. Germline V lookup: CDR1 KGHDR, CDR2 SFDVKD. The length of the CDR3 is 16 residues. CDR3: CATSATGSQSFNEQFF. As DNA, the CDR3 is TGTGCCACCAGTGCTACGGGCTCCCAATCCTTCAATGAGCAGTTCTTC.

This clonotype was seen repeatedly, ten times or more. V usage is TRBV4-2 and J usage is TRBJ1-2; D gene ambiguous. This CDR3 has 15 residues. Germline V gives CDR1 LGHNA, CDR2 YNFKEQ. Trimming stripped 8 bases from V and 4 bases from J, with 20 bases between. The CDR3 sequence is CASRELTSGPYGYTF. DNA for the CDR3: TGTGCCAGCCGTGAACTGACTTCCGGACCCTATGGCTACACCTTC.

This clonotype was counted ten times or more. The gene calls are TRBV7-8 and TRBJ2-6, with D possibly matching TRBD1 (6 bases). The CDR3 runs to 17 residues. V was pared by 8 bases and J by 0 bases, with 17 bases between. Germline CDR1 reads SGHVS; CDR2 reads FQNEAQ. Written as DNA, the CDR3 is TGTGCCAGCGCTGAGAACAGGGTACTCTCTGGGGCCAACGTCCTGACTTTC. Translated, it gives CASAENRVLSGANVLTF.

At least ten counts were recorded for this clonotype. The gene calls are TRBV30 and TRBJ2-7; either TRBD1 or TRBD2 may supply D (5 bases each). CDR3 size: 13 residues. CDR1 is GTSNPN and CDR2 is SVGIG in the germline V gene (reference sequence). V was cut by 5 bases and J by 3 bases, with 14 bases left in between. CDR3 in DNA: TGTGCCTGGCGCTACGGGACCTTCTACGAGCAGTACTTC. Protein: CAWRYGTFYEQYF.

This clonotype was found many times. The chain has TRBV5-4 and TRBJ2-7; perhaps D is TRBD1 or TRBD2 (5 bases each). Between the trimmed V and J ends, which lost 3 bases and 0 bases, there was a span of 10 bases. Germline CDR1 SGHNT, CDR2 YYREEE (reference sequence). CDR3 length: 14 residues. The CDR3 nucleotides are TGTGCCAGCAGCTCCCGGGACCGCTCCTACGAGCAGTACTTC. This codes for CASSSRDRSYEQYF.

In this sample, this clonotype turned up a few times. The V and J genes are TRBV4-3 and TRBJ1-1, with 8 bases matching TRBD1. J gave up 5 bases and V 0 bases, and 5 bases lay outside the gene matches. The length of the CDR3 is 15 residues. Germline CDR1 is LGHNA and CDR2 is YSLEER. CDR3 bases: TGCGCCAGCAGCCAAGATGGGAACAGGGGGACTGAAGCTTTCTTT. It yields the protein CASSQDGNRGTEAFF.

This clonotype was seen a handful of times. The CDR3 bases are TGTGCCAGCATCTTCGACGGAAGCTCCTATAATTCACCCCTCCACTTT. Protein product: CASIFDGSSYNSPLHF. This rearrangement joins TRBV6-6 to TRBJ1-6; D not certain. The V gene lost 7 bases and the J gene lost 0 bases, with 13 bases spanning the gap. CDR3 length: 16 residues. Per the germline V gene, CDR1 is MNHNY and CDR2 is SVGAGI (reference sequence).

The chain uses TRBV6-5 and TRBJ1-2; D is undetermined. Germline V CDR1 and CDR2: MNHEY, SVGAGI. V dropped 5 bases and J dropped 6 bases, with 13 bases sitting between them. The length of the CDR3 is 13 residues. CDR3 sequence (DNA): TGTGCCAGCAGTATTCAGCCGATAGATGGCTACACCTTC. Translated: CASSIQPIDGYTF.

This clonotype was picked up many times. The gene calls are TRBV20-1 and TRBJ2-4; weak D call: TRBD2 (5 bases). Germline V gene sequence: CDR1 DFQATT, CDR2 SNEGSKA (reference sequence). Trimming left V 6 bases short and J 7 bases short, with 16 bases between. This CDR3 is built from 13 residues. The CDR3 coding sequence is TGCAGTGCAGAGGAGGAACAGAGGAACATTCAGTACTTC. Protein: CSAEEEQRNIQYF.

This clonotype was found many times. The V and J genes are TRBV18 and TRBJ1-2; tentatively, D is TRBD1 (6 bases). V was clipped by 0 bases and J by 6 bases, with 14 bases between them. There are 15 residues in the CDR3. Germline CDR1 and CDR2: KGHSH and LQKENI. Written as DNA, the CDR3 is TGTGCCAGCTCACCACCTCTACGGGGGCCAAATGGCTACACCTTC. Residues: CASSPPLRGPNGYTF.

This clonotype was seen a few times. The chain has TRBV7-2 and TRBJ2-2; 9 positions match TRBD2. The germline CDR1 and CDR2 sequences are SGHTA and FQGNSA. J gave up 2 bases and V 5 bases, and 6 bases lay outside the gene matches. The CDR3 contains 16 residues. The CDR3 loop reads CASSTRLAANTGELFF. The CDR3, as DNA: TGTGCCAGCAGCACCAGACTAGCGGCCAACACCGGGGAGCTGTTTTTT.

Ten or more counts support this clonotype. This chain connects TRBV29-1 to TRBJ1-1; D not certain. The CDR3 length is 11 residues. Germline CDR1 reads SQVTM; CDR2 reads ANQGSEA. CDR3 region: CSVSRDTEAFF. CDR3 DNA: TGCAGTGTCTCTCGTGACACTGAAGCTTTCTTT.

In this sample, this clonotype turned up many times. This chain uses TRBV7-9 with TRBJ1-4; 8 bases agree with TRBD1. V was clipped by 5 bases and J by 8 bases; unmatched bases: 7. The germline V gene encodes CDR1 SEHNR and CDR2 FQNEAQ (reference sequence). This CDR3 spans 14 amino acids. The CDR3: CASSLDRGEEKLFF. In nucleotides, the CDR3 is TGTGCCAGCAGCCTAGACAGGGGCGAGGAAAAACTGTTTTTT.

The chain couples TRBV29-1 to TRBJ2-1; TRBD2 aligns across 9 bases. This CDR3 region has 13 residues. CDR1 and CDR2 (germline): SQVTM, ANQGSEA. V gave up 3 bases and J gave up 8 bases; unmatched junction bases: 5. CDR3 sequence: CSVEGGGAYEQFF. CDR3 nucleotide sequence: TGCAGCGTTGAGGGCGGGGGGGCCTATGAGCAGTTCTTC.

This clonotype came up many times. The J gene is TRBJ2-1, the V gene TRBV5-1; 8 bases fit TRBD2. CDR1 and CDR2 from the germline V gene are SGHRS and YFSETQ. J was trimmed by 4 bases and V by 5 bases; bases with no gene match: 2. The CDR3 sequence is 13 residues long. The CDR3 DNA follows: TGCGCCAGCAGGACTAGCGAGTACAATGAGCAGTTCTTC. This translates into CASRTSEYNEQFF.

The CDR3 reads CASSRDRRLNQPQHF. In nucleotides, the CDR3 is TGTGCCAGCAGCCGGGACAGGCGGCTCAATCAGCCCCAGCATTTT. The J gene is TRBJ1-5, the V gene TRBV7-2; TRBD1 matches at 8 bases. Germline lookup yields CDR1 SGHTA and CDR2 FQGNSA. The CDR3 consists of 15 residues. The J segment lost 3 bases and the V segment lost 5 bases, leaving 6 bases of the junction unmatched.